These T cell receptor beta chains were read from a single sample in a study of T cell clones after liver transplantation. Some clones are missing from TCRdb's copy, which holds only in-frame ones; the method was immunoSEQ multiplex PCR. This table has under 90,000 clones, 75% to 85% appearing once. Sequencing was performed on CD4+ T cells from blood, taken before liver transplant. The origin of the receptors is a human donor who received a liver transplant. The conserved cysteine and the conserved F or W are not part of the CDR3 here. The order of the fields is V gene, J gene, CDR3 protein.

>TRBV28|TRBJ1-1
ASSPRQGAAATEAF
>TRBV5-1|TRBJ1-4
ASSLTPTGLTTNEKLF
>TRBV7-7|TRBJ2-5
ASSLDRVETQY
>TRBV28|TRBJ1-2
ASTRGRVEGYT
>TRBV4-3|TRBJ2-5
ASSQDSSRGGNQY
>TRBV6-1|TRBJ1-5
ASSGDRGFNQPQH
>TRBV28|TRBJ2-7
ASSLTFGEQY
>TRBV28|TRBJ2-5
ASSLGTSGRETQY
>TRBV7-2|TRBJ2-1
ASSLVYGDEQF
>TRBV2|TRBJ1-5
ASRGETGNQPQH
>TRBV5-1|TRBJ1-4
ASSLLGTQTGTGREKLF
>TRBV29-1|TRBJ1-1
SVGMTGGNTEAF
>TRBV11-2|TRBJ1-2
ASSPFRWSLNGYT
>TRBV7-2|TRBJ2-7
ASSLVGTGYGYEQY
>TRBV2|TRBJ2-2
ASSIQNTGELF
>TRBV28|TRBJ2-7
ASSFGRYSYEQY
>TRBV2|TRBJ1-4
ASSAHTPNEKLF
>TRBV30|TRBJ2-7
AWKAGVKGQY
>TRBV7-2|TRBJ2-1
ASSLRASGTYNEQF
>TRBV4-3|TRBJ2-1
ASSQVLRQGIYNEQF
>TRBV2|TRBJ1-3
ASSGRQGFSGNTIY
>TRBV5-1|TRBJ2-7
ASSPSERGPEQY
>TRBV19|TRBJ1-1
ASRTYRGRDTEAF
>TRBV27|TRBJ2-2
ASSTYSGDGTGELF
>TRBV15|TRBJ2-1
ATSRERLAGVSYNEQF
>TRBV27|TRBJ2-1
ASSFLAGDSGEQF
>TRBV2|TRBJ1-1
ASSEGPGTEAF
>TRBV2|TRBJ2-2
ASSRQGPNTGELF
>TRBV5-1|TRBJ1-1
ASSLEGGETEAF
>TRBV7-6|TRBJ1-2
ASSLRAGDYGYT
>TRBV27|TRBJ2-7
ATSGSSYEQY
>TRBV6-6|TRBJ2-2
ASSRDSYTGELF
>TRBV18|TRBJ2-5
ASSPAPTGRGTETQY
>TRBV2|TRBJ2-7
ASSERGPGQG
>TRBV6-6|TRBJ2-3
ASSSGFRDTQY
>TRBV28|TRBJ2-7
ASSHRGRGSYEQY
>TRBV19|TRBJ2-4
ASSILGGSGTKNIQY
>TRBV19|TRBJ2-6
ASRDRNSGANVLT